This paragraph covers one T cell receptor beta chain sequence. What it recognizes is unknown. Sequencing used immunoSEQ multiplex PCR; TCRdb keeps in-frame clones, though not all of them. Among roughly 200,000 clones, roughly 92% were seen once, and the ten largest hold around 3.6%. These data are taken from a study of T cell responses to AZD1222 COVID-19 vaccine. Study results and limitations: At study baseline, merely six AZD1222 recipients were seropositive. Compared with day 0, the breadth and depth of the Spike-specific TCR repertoire rose significantly after two doses of AZD1222. Repertoires were sampled only after the peak T cell response.

This sequence was found in an adult who received the MenACWY meningococcal vaccine as a control. The source material was peripheral blood, sampled 28 days after the second dose of the MenACWY control vaccine.

CDR3 coding DNA: TGTGCTAGTGGTTTGGACGGACAGAGCCACAATGAGCAGTTCTTC. Translated: CASGLDGQSHNEQFF. The V call is TRBV12-5, the J call TRBJ2-1, with a tentative D call TRBD1 (6 bases). The CDR3 runs 15 residues. Trimming removed 1 base at V and 5 bases at J, with 12 bases between. From germline, CDR1 is LGHNT and CDR2 FRNRAP.